Presented here are 13 T cell receptor beta chains from one specimen sequenced in a study of early stage breast cancer tumors. Assay: immunoSEQ multiplex PCR; the TCRdb copy retains only in-frame clones and omits some. The profile shows tens of thousands of clones, about 78% of them singletons. The specimen was blood. These receptors were obtained from a person aged 45 to 59 with breast cancer.

This clone came up a few times. The chain combines TRBV27 with TRBJ1-1; tentatively, D is TRBD1 (5 bases). The CDR3 runs 13 residues. Trimming pared 4 bases from V and 7 bases from J, leaving 13 bases between. Germline loops: CDR1 MNHEY, CDR2 SMNVEV (reference sequence). CDR3 loop: CASSSDSPVEAFF. The DNA for the CDR3 is TGTGCCAGCAGTTCCGACAGTCCTGTTGAAGCTTTCTTT.

The chain joins TRBV9 to TRBJ2-2; 8 bases agree with TRBD1. J was trimmed by 5 bases and V by 5 bases; bases with no gene match: 5. In germline, CDR1 is SGDLS, CDR2 YYNGEE. The CDR3 has 14 amino acids. This CDR3 reads CASRGQGETGELFF. CDR3 nucleotide sequence: TGTGCCAGCAGAGGACAGGGTGAGACCGGGGAGCTGTTTTTT. The variable domain in full, completed from reference TRBV9 and TRBJ2-2, reads DSGVTQTPKHLITATGQRVTLRCSPRSGDLSVYWYQQSLDQGLQFLIQYYNGEERAKGNILERFSAQQFPDLHSELNLSSLELGDSALYFCASRGQGETGELFFGEGSRLTVL.

This clone was counted only a few times. The chain has TRBV7-2 and TRBJ1-3, with D unclear. This CDR3 is 14 amino acids long. Germline lookup yields CDR1 SGHTA and CDR2 FQGNSA. Trimming took 5 bases from V and 1 from J, leaving 9 bases between them. The CDR3, as DNA: TGTGCCAGCAGCCGGGCGGGTTCTGGAAACACCATATATTTT. Protein product: CASSRAGSGNTIYF.

A single count supports this clone. The rearrangement joins TRBV7-2 to TRBJ2-7; D not certain. Germline loops: CDR1 SGHTA, CDR2 FQGNSA. Trimming cost V 5 bases and J 3 bases, with 5 bases left between them. The CDR3 is 11 residues long. CDR3 sequence: CASSLNYEQYF. CDR3 DNA sequence: TGTGCCAGCAGCCTTAACTACGAGCAGTACTTC.

The rearrangement joins TRBV7-2 to TRBJ2-1; 9 nucleotides agree with TRBD2. CDR1 and CDR2 (germline): SGHTA, FQGNSA. This CDR3 contains 16 residues. The V segment lost 1 base and the J segment 1 base; nucleotides outside the gene matches: 2. CDR3 sequence reads: CASSLGGGVSYNEQFF. In nucleotides, the CDR3 is TGTGCCAGCAGCTTAGGCGGGGGGGTTTCCTACAATGAGCAGTTCTTC.

The CDR3, as DNA: TGTGCCAGCAGGGACTTACAGGGATGGGGGACTGAAGCTTTCTTT. Amino acids: CASRDLQGWGTEAFF. The genes are TRBV27 and TRBJ1-1; a weak D match, TRBD1 (6 bases). The germline V gene has CDR1 MNHEY and CDR2 SMNVEV (reference sequence). The CDR3 consists of 15 residues. V dropped 6 bases and J dropped 5 bases, with 19 bases sitting between them.

The CDR3 loop is CASSATGARDYGYTF. CDR3 nucleotide sequence: TGCGCCAGCAGCGCTACAGGGGCCCGGGACTATGGCTACACCTTC. The V call is TRBV5-1, the J call TRBJ1-2, with TRBD1 identical over 7 bases. The CDR3 extends over 15 amino acids. Germline loops: CDR1 SGHRS, CDR2 YFSETQ. Unmatched junction bases numbered 9, after V lost 4 bases and J lost 3 bases.

This rearrangement joins TRBV2 to TRBJ2-3; TRBD2 agrees at 13 bases. Germline V gene sequence: CDR1 SNHLY, CDR2 FYNNEI. The CDR3 extends over 16 amino acids. V gave up 5 bases and J gave up 5 bases; unmatched junction bases: 7. CDR3 protein: CASSTGTSGVKDTQYF. The DNA of the CDR3 is TGTGCCAGCAGTACCGGGACTAGCGGGGTAAAAGATACGCAGTATTTT. Filled out from reference TRBV2 and TRBJ2-3, the complete variable domain reads EPEVTQTPSHQVTQMGQEVILRCVPISNHLYFYWYRQILGQKVEFLVSFYNNEISEKSEIFDDQFSVERPDGSNFTLKIRSTKLEDSAMYFCASSTGTSGVKDTQYFGPGTRLTVL.

This clone was detected only a few times. This chain joins TRBV10-1 and TRBJ1-1; D uncertain. The CDR3 has 12 amino acids. V shed 4 bases and J shed 7 bases, with 10 bases lying between them. Germline lookup yields CDR1 WNHNN and CDR2 SYGVQD (reference sequence). The CDR3 coding sequence is TGCGCCAGCAGTGGAGCCGGGGATGAAGCTTTCTTT. Translation: CASSGAGDEAFF.

This sequence joins TRBV23-1 and TRBJ2-7, with 9 bases matching TRBD1. TRBV23-1 is an ORF, with its function uncertain. The CDR3 runs 18 residues. V dropped 4 bases and J dropped 1; count of bases not matched to a gene: 14. The DNA for the CDR3 is TGCGCCAGCAGTCGAATACCCAAAACAGGGGGCTGGTCCTACGAGCAGTACGTC. This codes for CASSRIPKTGGWSYEQYV.

This clone has only a few counts. The chain couples TRBV19 to TRBJ1-5, with D perhaps matching TRBD1 (5 bases). Germline V gives CDR1 LNHDA, CDR2 SQIVND (reference sequence). The CDR3 covers 15 residues. V gave up 6 bases and J gave up 0 bases, with 12 bases separating them. The CDR3 loop reads CASRPDRDSNQPQHF. The CDR3 nucleotides read TGTGCCAGTAGACCAGACAGAGATAGCAATCAGCCCCAGCATTTT.

The chain employs TRBV7-8 and TRBJ1-1; D call uncertain. CDR1 and CDR2 (germline): SGHVS, FQNEAQ. The CDR3 covers 14 residues. The ends were cut back, 1 base at V and 7 bases at J, with 13 bases in the middle. CDR3 protein: CASSLGVGSGEAFF. The CDR3 nucleotides read TGTGCCAGCAGCTTAGGGGTGGGTTCGGGTGAAGCTTTCTTT. The complete variable domain, with remaining parts taken from reference TRBV7-8 and TRBJ1-1, reads GAGVSQSPRYKVAKRGQDVALRCDPISGHVSLFWYQQALGQGPEFLTYFQNEAQLDKSGLPSDRFFAERPEGSVSTLKIQRTQQEDSAVYLCASSLGVGSGEAFFGQGTRLTVV.

This rearrangement joins TRBV9 to TRBJ2-1; 7 nucleotides agree with TRBD2. After removal of 3 bases from V and 5 bases from J, the junction contained 5 bases not matched to a gene. The CDR3 is 14 residues long. CDR1 is SGDLS, CDR2 YYNGEE, per germline. The chain's CDR3 is CASSAPGLNNEQFF. CDR3 coding DNA: TGTGCCAGCAGCGCCCCGGGACTAAACAATGAGCAGTTCTTC.